This entry concerns a single T cell receptor beta chain. Other nucleotide sequences in the sample specify the same CDR3. The CDR3 spans 15 residues. J lost 4 bases, V lost 4 bases, and 4 bases had no gene match. Germline values: CDR1 MRHNA, CDR2 SNTAGT. Data came from immunoSEQ multiplex PCR; TCRdb stores just in-frame clones and leaves some out. The sample gives roughly 1 million clones, 70% to 80% of which show up once; approximately 1.5% is in the top ten. These data originate in a study of shared clonotypes between healthy human individuals. Across the whole study: Each donor had three CD4 naive, three CD4 memory, two CD8 naive and one CD8 memory plate.

The sequenced sample consisted of memory CD4+ T cells sorted from blood. Noted subset: CD45RA-negative fraction. This receptor was identified in a man aged 18 to 29 in good health. V gene TRBV6-4 combines with J gene TRBJ2-1, with 10 bases identical to TRBD2. CDR3 loop: CASSVSSGSYNEQFF. The CDR3 coding sequence is TGTGCCAGCAGTGTCTCTAGCGGGAGTTACAATGAGCAGTTCTTC.